These 10 T cell receptor beta chains were sequenced from one sample in a study of cytomegalovirus exposure and HLA in healthy donors (TCRdb year 2017). The library relied on the immunoSEQ multiplex PCR assay. For the multiplex PCR, a mixture combining 60 forward primers for TCR Vbeta segments and 13 reverse primers for TCR Jbeta segments was used. TCRdb took over this immuneACCESS table, retaining in-frame rearrangements with V and J assigned. Such tables are incomplete; in checked studies, under half of the missing clones stem from an unresolved V gene, and the remainder is unexplained. The table for this sample lists 80,000 to 130,000 clones; roughly 83% of them were counted only once. The ten most abundant clones make up approximately 4.2% of the sample. The sample taken for sequencing was PBMCs. The receptors originated from a female donor in good health and CMV-seropositive.

The rearrangement uses TRBV9 and TRBJ2-5, with 8 bases that match TRBD1. The length of the CDR3 is 15 residues. Germline lookup yields CDR1 SGDLS and CDR2 YYNGEE. The V and J ends lost 6 bases and 5 bases, in that order; junction bases with no gene match: 12. The CDR3 DNA reads TGTGCCAGCACCCCGAAGTCAGGGGGCCTGGAGACCCAGTACTTC. It encodes CASTPKSGGLETQYF.

CDR3 amino acids: CASSQGTGMNTEAFF. As DNA, the CDR3 is TGCGCCAGCAGCCAAGGAACTGGTATGAACACTGAAGCTTTCTTT. J is TRBJ1-1 and V is TRBV4-3; D not resolved. Trimming removed 1 base at V and 0 bases at J, with 9 bases between. This CDR3 spans 15 amino acids. CDR1 is LGHNA, CDR2 YSLEER, per germline.

This chain uses TRBV2 with TRBJ1-6, with 8 bases identical to TRBD1. CDR3 length: 18 amino acids. V was pared by 2 bases and J by 10 bases, with 16 bases of the junction left unmatched. Germline V gene sequence: CDR1 SNHLY, CDR2 FYNNEI. The CDR3 loop is CASSERRSGTGGSSPLHF. CDR3 nucleotide sequence: TGTGCCAGCAGTGAACGGAGGTCCGGGACAGGCGGTTCCTCACCCCTCCACTTT. Full variable domain (rest looked up from reference TRBV2 and TRBJ1-6): EPEVTQTPSHQVTQMGQEVILRCVPISNHLYFYWYRQILGQKVEFLVSFYNNEISEKSEIFDDQFSVERPDGSNFTLKIRSTKLEDSAMYFCASSERRSGTGGSSPLHFGNGTRLTVT.

The V and J genes are TRBV5-4 and TRBJ2-7, with 8 bases identical to TRBD2. This CDR3 is 15 amino acids long. Trimming took 4 bases from V and 3 from J; bases not matched to a gene: 9. In germline, CDR1 is SGHNT, CDR2 YYREEE (reference sequence). CDR3 sequence (DNA): TGTGCCAGCAGCCGTTCCGGGACTAGGGGCTACGAGCAGTACTTC. Protein sequence: CASSRSGTRGYEQYF. The full variable domain, completed using reference TRBV5-4 and TRBJ2-7, is ETGVTQSPTHLIKTRGQQVTLRCSSQSGHNTVSWYQQALGQGPQFIFQYYREEENGRGNFPPRFSGLQFPNYSSELNVNALELDDSALYLCASSRSGTRGYEQYFGPGTRLTVT.

The chain is built from TRBV7-9 and TRBJ2-7; possibly TRBD2 for D (7 bases). The CDR3 is made up of 16 amino acids. The V gene lost 1 base and the J gene lost 3 bases, with 16 bases spanning the gap. Germline CDR1 reads SEHNR; CDR2 reads FQNEAQ (reference sequence). In DNA, the CDR3 is TGTGCCAGCAGCTTAGTGCGGGGGCCTGAACTCTACGAGCAGTACTTC. Amino acids: CASSLVRGPELYEQYF.

The chain joins TRBV27 to TRBJ2-1, with 9 nucleotides matching TRBD2. The CDR3 is made up of 16 amino acids. Germline loops: CDR1 MNHEY, CDR2 SMNVEV (reference sequence). V lost 1 base to trimming and J lost 7 bases; unmatched junction nucleotides: 8. The CDR3 spells CASSLWLAGLQNEQFF. The DNA for the CDR3 is TGTGCCAGCAGTTTATGGCTAGCGGGGCTACAAAATGAGCAGTTCTTC.

The chain employs TRBV5-4 and TRBJ1-2; D possibly corresponds to TRBD1 (6 bases). The length of the CDR3 is 13 residues. Trimming cost V 4 bases and J 8 bases, with 15 bases left between them. In germline, CDR1 is SGHNT, CDR2 YYREEE (reference sequence). In nucleotides, the CDR3 is TGTGCCAGCAGCCTGAGGACAGCAGCAGGCTACACCTTC. Protein product: CASSLRTAAGYTF.

The rearrangement uses TRBV5-1 and TRBJ2-1, with 7 bases that match TRBD1. The CDR3 runs 14 residues. Per germline, CDR1 SGHRS and CDR2 YFSETQ. Germline trimming cut 3 bases from V and 5 bases from J; bases unmatched to any gene: 5. The CDR3 region is CASSSGTDDNEQFF. CDR3 DNA sequence: TGCGCCAGCAGCTCAGGGACAGATGACAATGAGCAGTTCTTC.

This clone was observed once. This specimen includes other DNA sequences encoding the same CDR3. This sequence joins TRBV7-9 and TRBJ2-7; TRBD1 matches at 8 bases. J gave up 2 bases and V 6 bases, and 6 bases lay outside the gene matches. The CDR3 is made up of 14 amino acids. Germline lookup yields CDR1 SEHNR and CDR2 FQNEAQ (reference sequence). The CDR3 DNA reads TGTGCCAGCAGTCTGGGACAGGCGGCCTACGAGCAGTACTTC. Residues: CASSLGQAAYEQYF.

This chain joins TRBV2 and TRBJ2-5; TRBD2 matches at 9 bases. The trim removed 4 bases at V and 2 bases at J, leaving 5 bases unmatched. Germline CDR1 SNHLY, CDR2 FYNNEI. The CDR3 is made up of 15 amino acids. DNA for the CDR3: TGTGCCAGCAGTGGAACCAGCGGGGGGCAAGAGACCCAGTACTTC. This sequence encodes CASSGTSGGQETQYF.